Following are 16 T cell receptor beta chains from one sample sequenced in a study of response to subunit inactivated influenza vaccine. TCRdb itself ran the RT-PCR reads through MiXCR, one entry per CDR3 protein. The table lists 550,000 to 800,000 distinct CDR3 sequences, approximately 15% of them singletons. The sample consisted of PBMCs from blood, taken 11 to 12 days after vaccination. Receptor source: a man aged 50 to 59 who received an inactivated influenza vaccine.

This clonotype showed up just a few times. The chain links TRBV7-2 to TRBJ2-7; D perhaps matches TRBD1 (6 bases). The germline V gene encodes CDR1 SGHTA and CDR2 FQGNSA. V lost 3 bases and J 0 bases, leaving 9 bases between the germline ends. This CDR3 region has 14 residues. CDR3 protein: CASSFLGGSYEQYF. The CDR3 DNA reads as TGTGCCAGCAGCTTTCTAGGGGGCTCCTACGAGCAGTACTTC.

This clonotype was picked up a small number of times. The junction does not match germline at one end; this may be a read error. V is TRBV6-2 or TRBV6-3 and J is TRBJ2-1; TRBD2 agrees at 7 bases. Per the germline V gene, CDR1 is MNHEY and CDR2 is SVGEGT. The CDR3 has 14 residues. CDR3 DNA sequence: TGTGCCAGCAGAGGACTAGGGTCCTCCAATGAGCAGTTCTTC. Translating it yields CASRGLGSSNEQFF.

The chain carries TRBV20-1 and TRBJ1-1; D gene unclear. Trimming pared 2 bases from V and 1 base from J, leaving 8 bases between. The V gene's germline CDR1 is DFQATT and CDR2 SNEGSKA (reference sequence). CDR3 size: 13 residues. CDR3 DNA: TGCAGTGCTAGAAGGCAACAGAACACTGAAGCTTTCTTT. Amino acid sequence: CSARRQQNTEAFF.

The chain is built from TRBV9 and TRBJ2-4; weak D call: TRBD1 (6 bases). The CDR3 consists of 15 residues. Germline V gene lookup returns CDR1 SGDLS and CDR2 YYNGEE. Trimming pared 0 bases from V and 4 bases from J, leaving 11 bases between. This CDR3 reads CASSVGGTRKNIQYF. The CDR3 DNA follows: TGTGCCAGCAGCGTAGGAGGGACAAGGAAAAACATTCAGTACTTC.

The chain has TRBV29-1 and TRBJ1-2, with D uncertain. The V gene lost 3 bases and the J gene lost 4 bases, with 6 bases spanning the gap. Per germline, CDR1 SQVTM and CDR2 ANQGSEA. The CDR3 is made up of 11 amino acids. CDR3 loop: CSVDSVYGYTF. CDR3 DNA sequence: TGCAGCGTTGATAGTGTCTATGGCTACACCTTC. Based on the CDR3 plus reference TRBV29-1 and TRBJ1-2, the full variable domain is SAVISQKPSRDICQRGTSLTIQCQVDSQVTMMFWYRQQPGQSLTLIATANQGSEATYESGFVIDKFPISRPNLTFSTLTVSNMSPEDSSIYLCSVDSVYGYTFGSGTRLTVV.

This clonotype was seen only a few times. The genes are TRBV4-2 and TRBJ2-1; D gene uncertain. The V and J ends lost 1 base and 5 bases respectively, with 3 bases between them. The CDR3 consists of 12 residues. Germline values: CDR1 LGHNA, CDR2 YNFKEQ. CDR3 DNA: TGTGCCAGCAGCCAAGGTAACAATGAGCAGTTCTTC. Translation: CASSQGNNEQFF.

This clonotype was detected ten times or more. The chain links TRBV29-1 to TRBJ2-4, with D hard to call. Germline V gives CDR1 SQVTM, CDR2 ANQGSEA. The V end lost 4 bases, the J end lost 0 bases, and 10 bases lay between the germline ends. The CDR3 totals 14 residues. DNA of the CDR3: TGCAGCGTTGTTGGGTCCTTAGCCAAAAACATTCAGTACTTC. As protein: CSVVGSLAKNIQYF.

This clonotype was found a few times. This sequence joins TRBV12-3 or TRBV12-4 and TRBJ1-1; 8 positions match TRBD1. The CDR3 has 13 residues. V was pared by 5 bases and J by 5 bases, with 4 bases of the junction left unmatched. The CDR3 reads CASSQGAMTEAFF. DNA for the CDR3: TGTGCCAGCAGTCAGGGGGCCATGACTGAAGCTTTCTTT.

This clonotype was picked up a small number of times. CDR3 nucleotide sequence: TGTGCCAGTAGTATCCGGGGGAGGACCGGGGAGCTGTTTTTT. Amino acids: CASSIRGRTGELFF. The chain couples TRBV19 to TRBJ2-2; maybe TRBD2 (6 bases). The CDR3 runs to 14 residues. The V gene's germline CDR1 is LNHDA and CDR2 SQIVND (reference sequence). With 3 bases removed from V and 5 bases from J, the gap between germline ends came to 10 bases.

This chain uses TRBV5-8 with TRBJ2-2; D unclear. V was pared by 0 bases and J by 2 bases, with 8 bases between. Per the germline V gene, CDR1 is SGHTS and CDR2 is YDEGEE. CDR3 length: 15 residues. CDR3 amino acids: CASSLGLRNTGELFF. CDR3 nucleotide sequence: TGTGCCAGCAGCTTGGGGTTGCGAAACACCGGGGAGCTGTTTTTT.

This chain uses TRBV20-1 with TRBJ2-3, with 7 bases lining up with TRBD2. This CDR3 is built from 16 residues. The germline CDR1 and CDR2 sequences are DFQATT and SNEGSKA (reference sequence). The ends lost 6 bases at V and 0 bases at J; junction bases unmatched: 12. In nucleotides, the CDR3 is TGCAGTGCCAGGCGCGGGGGAGCAACTAGCACAGATACGCAGTATTTT. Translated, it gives CSARRGGATSTDTQYF.

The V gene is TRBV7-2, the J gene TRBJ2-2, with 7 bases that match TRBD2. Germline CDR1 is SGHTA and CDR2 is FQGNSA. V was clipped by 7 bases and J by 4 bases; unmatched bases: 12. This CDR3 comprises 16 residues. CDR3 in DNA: TGTGCCAGCACCCCACGTGGACTAGGGCGCACCGGGGAGCTGTTTTTT. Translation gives CASTPRGLGRTGELFF. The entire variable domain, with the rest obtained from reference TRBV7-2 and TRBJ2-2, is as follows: GAGVSQSPSNKVTEKGKDVELRCDPISGHTALYWYRQSLGQGLEFLIYFQGNSAPDKSGLPSDRFSAERTGGSVSTLTIQRTQQEDSAVYLCASTPRGLGRTGELFFGEGSRLTVL.

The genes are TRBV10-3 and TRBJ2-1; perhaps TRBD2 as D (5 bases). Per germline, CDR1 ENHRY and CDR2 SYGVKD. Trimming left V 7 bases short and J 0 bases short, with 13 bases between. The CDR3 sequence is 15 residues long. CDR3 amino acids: CAIKADRGSYNEQFF. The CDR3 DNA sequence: TGTGCCATCAAGGCGGATCGGGGCTCCTACAATGAGCAGTTCTTC.

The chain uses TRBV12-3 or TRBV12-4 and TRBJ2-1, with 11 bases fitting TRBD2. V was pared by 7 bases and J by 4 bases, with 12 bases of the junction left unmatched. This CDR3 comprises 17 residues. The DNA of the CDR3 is TGTGCCAGCAAATGGACTAGCGGGTGGGGGGAATACAATGAGCAGTTCTTC. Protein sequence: CASKWTSGWGEYNEQFF.

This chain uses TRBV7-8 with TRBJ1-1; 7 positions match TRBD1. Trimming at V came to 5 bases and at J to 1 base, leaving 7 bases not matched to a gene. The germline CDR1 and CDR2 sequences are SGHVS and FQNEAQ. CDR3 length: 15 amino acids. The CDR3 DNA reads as TGTGCCAGCAGCCCAGGACAGGCCTCGAACACTGAAGCTTTCTTT. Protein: CASSPGQASNTEAFF.

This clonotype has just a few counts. CDR3 residues: CASSQGAAGKNTEAFF. The DNA for the CDR3 is TGTGCCAGCAGCCAAGGGGCGGCAGGAAAGAACACTGAAGCTTTCTTT. The V and J genes are TRBV4-2 and TRBJ1-1; D gene unclear. The CDR3 covers 16 residues. CDR1 is LGHNA, CDR2 YNFKEQ, per germline. V gave up 1 base and J gave up 1 base, with 13 bases separating them.